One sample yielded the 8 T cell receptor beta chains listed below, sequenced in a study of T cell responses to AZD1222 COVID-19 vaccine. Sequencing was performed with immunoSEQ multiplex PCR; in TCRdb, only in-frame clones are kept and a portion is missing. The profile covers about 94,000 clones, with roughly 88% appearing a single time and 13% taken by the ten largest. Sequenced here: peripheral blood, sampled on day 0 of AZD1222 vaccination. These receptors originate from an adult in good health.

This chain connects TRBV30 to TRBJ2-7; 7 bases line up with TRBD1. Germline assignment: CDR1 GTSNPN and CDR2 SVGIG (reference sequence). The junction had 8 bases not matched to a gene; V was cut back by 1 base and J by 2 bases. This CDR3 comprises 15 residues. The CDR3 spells CAWSGPTGVAYEQYF. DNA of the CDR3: TGTGCCTGGAGTGGCCCTACAGGGGTCGCCTACGAGCAGTACTTC.

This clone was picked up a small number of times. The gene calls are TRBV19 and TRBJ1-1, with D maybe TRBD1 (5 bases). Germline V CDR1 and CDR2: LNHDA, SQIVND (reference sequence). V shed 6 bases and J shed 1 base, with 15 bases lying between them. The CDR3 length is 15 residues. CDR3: CASRPRQWENTEAFF. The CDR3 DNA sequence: TGTGCCAGTAGGCCCCGACAGTGGGAGAACACTGAAGCTTTCTTT.

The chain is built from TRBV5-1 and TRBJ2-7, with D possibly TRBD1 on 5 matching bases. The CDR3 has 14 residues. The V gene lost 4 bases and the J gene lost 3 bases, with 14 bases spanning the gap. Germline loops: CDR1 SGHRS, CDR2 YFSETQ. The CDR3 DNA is TGCGCCAGCAGCCGAGGACACGGCGTCTACGAGCAGTACTTC. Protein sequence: CASSRGHGVYEQYF.

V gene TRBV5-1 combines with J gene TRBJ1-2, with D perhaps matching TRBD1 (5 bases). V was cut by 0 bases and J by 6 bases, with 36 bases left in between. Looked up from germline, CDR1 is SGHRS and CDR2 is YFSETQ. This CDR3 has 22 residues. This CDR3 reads CASSLAVGEFRTSGGPPNGYTF. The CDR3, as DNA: TGCGCCAGCAGCTTGGCCGTAGGGGAGTTCAGGACTAGCGGGGGACCCCCAAATGGCTACACCTTC.

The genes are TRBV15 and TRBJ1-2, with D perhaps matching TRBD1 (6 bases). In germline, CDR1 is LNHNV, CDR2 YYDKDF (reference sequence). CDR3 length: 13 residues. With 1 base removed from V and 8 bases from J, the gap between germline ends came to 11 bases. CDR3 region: CATSRVQGQGYTF. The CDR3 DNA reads TGTGCCACCAGCAGAGTACAGGGTCAGGGCTACACCTTC. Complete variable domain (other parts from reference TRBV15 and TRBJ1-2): DAMVIQNPRYQVTQFGKPVTLSCSQTLNHNVMYWYQQKSSQAPKLLFHYYDKDFNNEADTPDNFQSRRPNTSFCFLDIRSPGLGDTAMYLCATSRVQGQGYTFGSGTRLTVV.

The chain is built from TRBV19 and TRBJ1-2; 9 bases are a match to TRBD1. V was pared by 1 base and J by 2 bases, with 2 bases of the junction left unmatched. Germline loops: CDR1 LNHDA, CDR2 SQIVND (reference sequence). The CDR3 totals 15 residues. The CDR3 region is CASSIGGTGNYGYTF. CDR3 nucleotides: TGTGCCAGTAGTATAGGAGGGACAGGGAACTATGGCTACACCTTC.

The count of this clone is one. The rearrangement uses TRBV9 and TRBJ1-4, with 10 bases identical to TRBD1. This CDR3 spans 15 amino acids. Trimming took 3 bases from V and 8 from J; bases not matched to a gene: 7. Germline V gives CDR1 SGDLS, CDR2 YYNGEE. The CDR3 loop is CASSGQGAEEEKLFF. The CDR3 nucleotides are TGTGCCAGCAGCGGACAGGGGGCAGAAGAAGAAAAACTGTTTTTT.

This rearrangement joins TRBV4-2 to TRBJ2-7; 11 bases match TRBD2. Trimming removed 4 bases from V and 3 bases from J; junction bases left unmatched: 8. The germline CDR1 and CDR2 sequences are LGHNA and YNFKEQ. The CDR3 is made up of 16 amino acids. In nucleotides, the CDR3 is TGTGCCAGCAGCCCTCGGTCTAGCGGGGGGTTCTACGAGCAGTACTTC. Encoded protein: CASSPRSSGGFYEQYF.